One sample yielded the 9 T cell receptor beta chains listed below, sequenced in a study of blood T cell repertoires in COVID-19. Clones were read by immunoSEQ multiplex PCR, and TCRdb kept only the in-frame ones, dropping some. The sample comprises about 46,000 clones, 75% to 90% of which are singletons, and more than 25% rests with the top ten. The sequencing sample was made of peripheral blood. These receptors originate from an elderly woman with COVID-19, enrolled during active disease.

Only one count was recorded for this clone. The J gene is TRBJ2-3, the V gene TRBV4-2, with a tentative D call TRBD2 (6 bases). The CDR3 has 15 residues. Germline V gene data show CDR1 as LGHNA and CDR2 as YNFKEQ. V was clipped by 0 bases and J by 7 bases, with 14 bases between them. CDR3 amino acids: CASSQEGLAPNTQYF. In nucleotides, the CDR3 is TGTGCCAGCAGCCAAGAGGGTCTAGCGCCGAATACGCAGTATTTT.

V gene TRBV11-3 combines with J gene TRBJ1-2, with 9 positions matching TRBD1. The ends lost 0 bases at V and 2 bases at J; junction bases unmatched: 13. Germline loops: CDR1 SGHNT, CDR2 YENEEA. The CDR3 length is 19 residues. For the CDR3, the DNA is TGTGCCAGCAGCTTAGATCGGGACAGGGCAACGATGTTGAACTATGGCTACACCTTC. Translating it yields CASSLDRDRATMLNYGYTF.

This clone was seen only a few times. V usage is TRBV6-1 and J usage is TRBJ1-6; the match to TRBD1 covers 8 bases. Trimming took 4 bases from V and 3 from J; bases not matched to a gene: 5. The CDR3 covers 16 residues. Looked up from germline, CDR1 is MNHNS and CDR2 is SASEGT. CDR3 bases: TGTGCCAGCAGTGCCCGACAGGGGCGCTATAATTCACCCCTCCACTTT. Protein product: CASSARQGRYNSPLHF.

The chain links TRBV24-1 to TRBJ2-2, with D possibly matching TRBD1 (6 bases). The V end lost 6 bases, the J end lost 5 bases, and 9 bases lay between the germline ends. The CDR3 is 13 amino acids. In germline, CDR1 is KGHDR, CDR2 SFDVKD. CDR3 sequence: CATSKTGTGELFF. DNA for the CDR3: TGTGCCACCAGTAAAACAGGGACCGGGGAGCTGTTTTTT.

The rearrangement joins TRBV6-6 to TRBJ1-2; D is unclear. The CDR3 totals 12 residues. Germline V lookup: CDR1 MNHNY, CDR2 SVGAGI (reference sequence). The V gene lost 6 bases and the J gene lost 4 bases, with 9 bases spanning the gap. CDR3 bases: TGTGCCAGCAGACTAGGAACCTATGGCTACACCTTC. It is translated as CASRLGTYGYTF.

This sequence joins TRBV7-9 and TRBJ1-2, with D possibly TRBD1 on 5 matching bases. The CDR3 consists of 15 residues. Trimming removed 5 bases from V and 5 bases from J, with 18 bases in between. CDR1 SEHNR and CDR2 FQNEAQ come from the germline V gene (reference sequence). In DNA, the CDR3 is TGTGCCAGCAGCCCTCCTTTTAGGCAGGGATATGGCTACACCTTC. Translation gives CASSPPFRQGYGYTF.

The chain is built from TRBV4-1 and TRBJ2-7; 13 nucleotides agree with TRBD2. Germline CDR1 and CDR2: MGHRA and YSYEKL. The CDR3 extends over 15 amino acids. V gave up 4 bases and J gave up 2 bases; unmatched junction bases: 2. The DNA of the CDR3 is TGCGCCAGCAGCCCAACTAGCGGGGGGGCCTACGAGCAGTACTTC. This encodes CASSPTSGGAYEQYF.

The chain is built from TRBV5-1 and TRBJ2-5; tentative D call: TRBD2 (7 bases). CDR3 length: 13 amino acids. Between the trimmed V and J ends, which lost 4 bases and 4 bases, there was a span of 11 bases. In germline, CDR1 is SGHRS, CDR2 YFSETQ. In nucleotides, the CDR3 is TGCGCCAGCAGCGGCGGGGGCCGAGAGACCCAGTACTTC. Encoded protein: CASSGGGRETQYF. The full variable domain, with the rest looked up from reference TRBV5-1 and TRBJ2-5, is KAGVTQTPRYLIKTRGQQVTLSCSPISGHRSVSWYQQTPGQGLQFLFEYFSETQRNKGNFPGRFSGRQFSNSRSEMNVSTLELGDSALYLCASSGGGRETQYFGPGTRLLVL.

V gene TRBV7-8 combines with J gene TRBJ2-1, with D unclear. The V gene lost 5 bases and the J gene lost 2 bases, with 22 bases spanning the gap. The CDR3 covers 18 residues. Per the germline V gene, CDR1 is SGHVS and CDR2 is FQNEAQ. The CDR3 DNA is TGTGCCAGCAGCAAAAGACGTGTGAACTCTAGAACCTACAATGAGCAGTTCTTC. This encodes CASSKRRVNSRTYNEQFF.